This TCR beta chain stems from a study of tumor-infiltrating lymphocytes in primary liver carcinoma. For the study at large: Sample counts of productive TCRbeta reads spanned roughly 3.65 to 7.13 million; these counts were similar across tissue types.

Germline-derived CDR1 and CDR2 are SGHVS and FQNEAQ. The CDR3 is 13 amino acids. Germline DNA was also extracted, and blood RNA was taken from unsorted whole blood. Reverse transcription of approximately 500 ng total RNA with a constant-region primer produced TCR beta cDNA. Slightly modified ARM-PCR, run as three nested multiplex PCR rounds, produced the TCR beta libraries. Running around 10 cycles apiece, the first two PCR rounds relied on TRBV1-TRBV30 forward primers together with a C-beta reverse primer. Each CDR3 protein gets one entry after TCRdb re-called the multiplex PCR reads with MiXCR. This sample has 330,000 or so distinct CDR3 sequences, with about 65% found just once. This clonotype appeared once. The junction shows a germline mismatch at one end, possibly a read error.

Input material: peripheral blood. The sequence was obtained from a man aged 40-49 years with primary liver carcinoma and hepatitis B virus infection. V and J are TRBV7-8 and TRBJ1-1; D remains ambiguous. The CDR3 is CASSSGRNTEALF. Written as DNA, the CDR3 is TGTGCCAGCAGCTCCGGACGGAACACTGAAGCCTTATTT.